Sequencing of this T cell receptor beta chain was carried out in a study of cytomegalovirus exposure and HLA in healthy donors. Study-wide findings and caveats: Listed as cytomegalovirus-associated were 150 or so TCR beta chains.

The CDR3 loop spans 14 amino acids. J lost 3 bases, V lost 4 bases, and 5 bases had no gene match. The germline CDR1 and CDR2 sequences are SEHNR and FQNEAQ (reference sequence). Primers included in the PCR were 60 Vbeta and 13 Jbeta primers. Profiled with immunoSEQ multiplex PCR; TCRdb holds only in-frame clones, not every one. In the table there are 130,000 to 150,000 clones, about 74% of which are singletons. These donors counted as nominally healthy when sampled, but unrecorded immune exposures were likely. As to this clone: No antigen is known for it.

The sequencing input was PBMCs. This sequence joins TRBV7-9 and TRBJ1-1; TRBD1 aligns across 7 bases. This sequence originates from a young man in good health and CMV-seropositive. Written as DNA, the CDR3 is TGTGCCAGCAGCTCCTTTCAGGGGGACACTGAAGCTTTCTTT. Translation: CASSSFQGDTEAFF.